The clone carrying this TCR beta chain was picked up many times. The sample has other DNA sequences that encode this CDR3 too. In the authors' methods: Amplification of reference gene primers was used by the study to estimate nucleated cell counts. Generated by immunoSEQ multiplex PCR, the TCRdb table keeps only in-frame clones and is missing some. The V and J calls and clone size are taken from that table; D and trimming were inferred from the DNA. The table lists fewer than 250,000 clones, approximately 80% of them singletons. V was trimmed by 3 bases and J by 3 bases, leaving 9 bases between them. The CDR3 spans 13 residues. Germline CDR1 reads SGHTA; CDR2 reads FQGTGA. The data were taken from a study of blood T cell repertoires in COVID-19.

The source of this sequence is a woman in her thirties or forties with acute COVID-19. The rearrangement joins TRBV7-3 to TRBJ2-7; tentative D call: TRBD2 (5 bases). The sample comprised PBMCs or T cells enriched from blood (not recorded which). For the CDR3, the DNA is TGTGCCAGCAGCTTCTCCCGGGACTACGAGCAGTACTTC. Protein sequence: CASSFSRDYEQYF.